These 21 T cell receptor beta chains share one sample of origin, sequenced in a study of blood T cell repertoires in COVID-19 (TCRdb year 2020). Library generation was performed with the immunoSEQ multiplex PCR assay. TCRdb limited this immuneACCESS table to in-frame rearrangements with V and J called. A share of clones is missing; checked studies link under half to unresolved V genes, and the rest is unexplained. Counted in this sample were around 200,000 clones; around 89% of them appeared once. The ten largest clones represent less than 1.5% of the sample. The sample comprised PBMCs or T cells enriched from blood (not recorded which). Every receptor here comes from a man younger than 40 who had recovered from COVID-19.

Only a few counts were recorded for this clone. The chain couples TRBV28 to TRBJ1-5; possible D gene TRBD1, 5 bases. Trimming shortened V by 6 bases and J by 0 bases, and 18 bases separated the two germline ends. This CDR3 has 17 amino acids. The V gene's germline CDR1 is MDHEN and CDR2 SYDVKM. CDR3 sequence: CASRVNQGSYSNQPQHF. The CDR3 bases are TGTGCCAGCAGGGTAAATCAGGGTTCGTATAGCAATCAGCCCCAGCATTTT.

The chain carries TRBV5-4 and TRBJ1-1; 7 nucleotides match TRBD1. This CDR3 has 13 residues. Germline loops: CDR1 SGHNT, CDR2 YYREEE (reference sequence). Losses at the gene ends were 8 bases for V and 0 bases for J; bases not matched to a gene: 4. The CDR3 protein is CASSGQLNTEAFF. The CDR3 region has the DNA TGTGCCAGTTCGGGACAGTTGAACACTGAAGCTTTCTTT.

This rearrangement joins TRBV5-4 to TRBJ2-5; 8 positions agree with TRBD1. The V and J ends lost 7 bases and 0 bases, in that order; junction bases with no gene match: 2. This CDR3 is 13 amino acids long. Per germline, CDR1 SGHNT and CDR2 YYREEE (reference sequence). The CDR3 region has the DNA TGTGCCAGCGGGACAGGCAACCAAGAGACCCAGTACTTC. This sequence encodes CASGTGNQETQYF. Together with reference TRBV5-4 and TRBJ2-5, the CDR3 gives the full variable domain: ETGVTQSPTHLIKTRGQQVTLRCSSQSGHNTVSWYQQALGQGPQFIFQYYREEENGRGNFPPRFSGLQFPNYSSELNVNALELDDSALYLCASGTGNQETQYFGPGTRLLVL.

V is TRBV18 and J is TRBJ2-2, with 11 bases identical to TRBD1. Trimming removed 4 bases from V and 8 bases from J; junction bases left unmatched: 9. CDR1 and CDR2 from the germline V gene are KGHSH and LQKENI. The CDR3 consists of 16 residues. The CDR3 DNA follows: TGTGCCAGCTCACGGACCGGGACAGGGGGACAAGGGGAGCTGTTTTTT. Its protein product is CASSRTGTGGQGELFF.

The chain uses TRBV10-2 and TRBJ1-1, with D possibly being TRBD1 (5 bases). The CDR3 extends over 13 amino acids. Germline V gene data show CDR1 as WSHSY and CDR2 as SAAADI. Deletions cut 7 bases from V and 1 base from J, with 10 bases between. The CDR3 spells CASTSTENTEAFF. The CDR3 nucleotides read TGCGCCAGCACCTCGACAGAGAACACTGAAGCTTTCTTT.

The gene calls are TRBV19 and TRBJ2-1; tentatively, D is TRBD2 (5 bases). CDR1 is LNHDA and CDR2 is SQIVND in the germline V gene (reference sequence). Trimming stripped 6 bases from V and 5 bases from J, with 14 bases between. The CDR3 totals 14 residues. The CDR3 region is CASRGLTPNNEQFF. The CDR3 DNA sequence: TGTGCCAGTAGAGGACTTACCCCAAACAATGAGCAGTTCTTC.

The chain is built from TRBV7-2 and TRBJ2-7, with 7 bases that match TRBD1. V dropped 5 bases and J dropped 6; count of bases not matched to a gene: 4. The CDR3 is 12 amino acids. Germline loops: CDR1 SGHTA, CDR2 FQGNSA. The CDR3 DNA sequence: TGTGCCAGCAGCCCGGACAGGTTCGAGCAGTACTTC. Amino acid sequence: CASSPDRFEQYF.

The chain carries TRBV4-1 and TRBJ1-5; TRBD1 matches 10 bases. The CDR3 length is 16 residues. Germline V gives CDR1 MGHRA, CDR2 YSYEKL. Trimming cost V 4 bases and J 6 bases; bases outside gene matches: 9. CDR3 sequence: CASSPDGQGGGQPQHF. CDR3 nucleotides: TGCGCCAGCAGCCCAGACGGACAGGGGGGAGGTCAGCCCCAGCATTTT.

This chain links TRBV7-9 with TRBJ1-2; 9 bases agree with TRBD1. CDR1 SEHNR and CDR2 FQNEAQ come from the germline V gene (reference sequence). CDR3 size: 17 residues. The ends lost 0 bases at V and 2 bases at J; junction bases unmatched: 7. The CDR3 bases are TGTGCCAGCAGCTTAGCAACCGGGACAGGGAGGAACTATGGCTACACCTTC. It translates to CASSLATGTGRNYGYTF.

This chain uses TRBV7-9 with TRBJ2-2, with unresolved D. Trimming pared 4 bases from V and 3 bases from J, leaving 3 bases between. Germline V gene sequence: CDR1 SEHNR, CDR2 FQNEAQ (reference sequence). The CDR3 runs 12 residues. This CDR3 reads CASSSDTGELFF. The CDR3 DNA sequence: TGTGCCAGCAGCTCGGACACCGGGGAGCTGTTTTTT.

The genes are TRBV7-2 and TRBJ2-3; 10 bases line up with TRBD2. CDR3 length: 14 amino acids. Germline CDR1 SGHTA, CDR2 FQGNSA. After removal of 7 bases from V and 4 bases from J, the junction contained 5 bases not matched to a gene. CDR3 sequence reads: CASNLAGVPDTQYF. CDR3 in DNA: TGTGCCAGCAACCTAGCGGGAGTGCCAGATACGCAGTATTTT.

The CDR3 sequence is CASRAGAIYTGELFF. CDR3 nucleotide sequence: TGTGCCAGCAGAGCGGGGGCTATATACACCGGGGAGCTGTTTTTT. The J gene is TRBJ2-2, the V gene TRBV3-1 (or the pseudogene TRBV3-2); 8 nucleotides match TRBD2. V lost 6 bases and J lost 3; bases outside the gene matches: 6. Germline CDR1 reads LGHDT; CDR2 reads YNNKEL (reference sequence). The CDR3 spans 15 residues.

This chain links TRBV21-1 with TRBJ2-7; the table's D call TRBD1 went unverified against the DNA. TRBV21-1 is a known pseudogene. This CDR3 has 16 residues. CDR3 region: CASSKVGTGPLGEQYF. CDR3 in DNA: TGTGCCAGCAGCAAAGTGGGGACAGGGCCACTCGGGGAGCAGTACTTC.

The chain uses TRBV5-1 and TRBJ1-5; 7 bases line up with TRBD1. Germline-derived CDR1 and CDR2 are SGHRS and YFSETQ. V gave up 0 bases and J gave up 8 bases; unmatched junction bases: 5. This CDR3 contains 14 residues. The CDR3 sequence: CASSLGQGGEPQHF. The CDR3, as DNA: TGCGCCAGCAGCTTGGGTCAGGGGGGTGAGCCCCAGCATTTT.

This clone was counted once. The chain is built from TRBV19 and TRBJ2-7, with TRBD1 identical over 8 bases. The CDR3 sequence is 16 residues long. The trim removed 6 bases at V and 9 bases at J, leaving 19 bases unmatched. Per germline, CDR1 LNHDA and CDR2 SQIVND (reference sequence). CDR3 nucleotides: TGTGCCAGTAGCCCAATCGGGACAGGCTTCGGCTTGCTGCAGTACTTC. Translation gives CASSPIGTGFGLLQYF.

This rearrangement joins TRBV6-2 or TRBV6-3 to TRBJ1-6; D not certain. The germline CDR1 and CDR2 sequences are MNHEY and SVGEGT. The length of the CDR3 is 15 residues. Trimming cost V 2 bases and J 10 bases, with 15 bases left between them. The CDR3 DNA is TGTGCCAGCAGTTACGACCACATGGCAGGATCACCCCTCCACTTT. Translation gives CASSYDHMAGSPLHF.

J is TRBJ2-2 and V is TRBV5-1; unclear D gene. Trimming left V 0 bases short and J 5 bases short, with 14 bases between. CDR3 length: 16 amino acids. Germline loops: CDR1 SGHRS, CDR2 YFSETQ. The CDR3 loop is CASSLGRSKTTGELFF. CDR3 in DNA: TGCGCCAGCAGCTTGGGGAGAAGCAAGACGACCGGGGAGCTGTTTTTT.

The chain links TRBV7-2 to TRBJ2-3, with D unresolved. The CDR3 sequence is 13 residues long. V was shortened by 2 bases and J by 3 bases, with 6 bases between the two germline ends. Germline V gives CDR1 SGHTA, CDR2 FQGNSA. The CDR3 sequence is CASSLPGTDTQYF. CDR3 in DNA: TGTGCCAGCAGCTTACCCGGGACAGATACGCAGTATTTT. The full variable domain, in which reference TRBV7-2 and TRBJ2-3 provide the parts outside the CDR3, is GAGVSQSPSNKVTEKGKDVELRCDPISGHTALYWYRQSLGQGLEFLIYFQGNSAPDKSGLPSDRFSAERTGGSVSTLTIQRTQQEDSAVYLCASSLPGTDTQYFGPGTRLTVL.

V usage is TRBV12-3 or TRBV12-4 and J usage is TRBJ2-7, with D tentatively TRBD1 (5 bases). The CDR3 is 13 residues long. V dropped 6 bases and J dropped 0 bases, with 9 bases sitting between them. Here the CDR3 DNA reads TGTGCCAGCAGGATGGACAACTCCTACGAGCAGTACTTC. Encoded protein: CASRMDNSYEQYF.

The chain couples TRBV7-9 to TRBJ2-1; weak D call: TRBD2 (5 bases). The CDR3 contains 13 residues. Trimming cost V 5 bases and J 4 bases, with 9 bases left between them. Per the germline V gene, CDR1 is SEHNR and CDR2 is FQNEAQ (reference sequence). The CDR3 region has the DNA TGTGCCAGCAGCCCCGGGGTGTACAATGAGCAGTTCTTC. Its translation is CASSPGVYNEQFF.

The chain combines TRBV2 with TRBJ2-5; 14 bases match TRBD2. The CDR3 contains 16 residues. In germline, CDR1 is SNHLY, CDR2 FYNNEI. Trimming at V came to 5 bases and at J to 5 bases, leaving 7 bases not matched to a gene. Here the CDR3 DNA reads TGTGCCAGCAGTTCTGGGACTAGCGGGAGAGGGGAGACCCAGTACTTC. Amino acid sequence: CASSSGTSGRGETQYF. The variable domain in full, completed from reference TRBV2 and TRBJ2-5, reads EPEVTQTPSHQVTQMGQEVILRCVPISNHLYFYWYRQILGQKVEFLVSFYNNEISEKSEIFDDQFSVERPDGSNFTLKIRSTKLEDSAMYFCASSSGTSGRGETQYFGPGTRLLVL.